The sequence of this T cell receptor (beta chain) was determined in a study of T cell changes during pregnancy in multiple sclerosis. CDR3 length: 14 residues. CDR1 MGHRA and CDR2 YSYEKL come from the germline V gene. With V trimmed by 2 bases and J by 4 bases, 4 bases remained unmatched. Only in-frame clones appear in the TCRdb table, and some are missing; sequencing was by immunoSEQ multiplex PCR. The profile shows under 130,000 clones, roughly 92% of them singletons. Sample: peripheral blood, taken after pregnancy. The chain is built from TRBV4-1 and TRBJ2-7, with 8 bases identical to TRBD1. The clonotype was recovered from a female donor with multiple sclerosis, enrolled in a pregnancy study. The CDR3: CASSQRTGPYEQYF. DNA of the CDR3: TGCGCCAGCAGCCAAAGGACAGGGCCTTACGAGCAGTACTTC.